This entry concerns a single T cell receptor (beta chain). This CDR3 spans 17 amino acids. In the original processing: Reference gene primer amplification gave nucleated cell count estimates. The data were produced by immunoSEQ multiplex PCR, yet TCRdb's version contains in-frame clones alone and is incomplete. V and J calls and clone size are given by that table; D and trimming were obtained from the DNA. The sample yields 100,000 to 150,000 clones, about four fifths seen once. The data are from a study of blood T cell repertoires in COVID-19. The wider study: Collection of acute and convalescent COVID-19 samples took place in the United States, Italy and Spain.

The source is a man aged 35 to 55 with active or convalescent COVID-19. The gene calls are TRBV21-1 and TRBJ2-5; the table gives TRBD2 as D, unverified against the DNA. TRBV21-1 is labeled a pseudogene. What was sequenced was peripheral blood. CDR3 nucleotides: TGTGCCAGCAGCAAAGATGAGCGGGGGGACCCGGAAGAGACCCAGTACTTC. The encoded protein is CASSKDERGDPEETQYF.